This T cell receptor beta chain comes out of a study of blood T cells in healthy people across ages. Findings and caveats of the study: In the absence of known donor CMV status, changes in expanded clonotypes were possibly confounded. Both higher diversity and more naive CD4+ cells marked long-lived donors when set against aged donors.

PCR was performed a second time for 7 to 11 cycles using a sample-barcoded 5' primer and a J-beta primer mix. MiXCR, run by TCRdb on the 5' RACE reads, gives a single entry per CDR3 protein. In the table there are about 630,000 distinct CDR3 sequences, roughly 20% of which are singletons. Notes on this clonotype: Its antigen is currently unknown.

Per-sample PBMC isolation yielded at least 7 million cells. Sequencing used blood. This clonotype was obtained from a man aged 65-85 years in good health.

The CDR3 loop reads CATSGAGRDTETQYF. CDR3 nucleotides: TGTGCCACCAGTGGAGCGGGGAGGGACACAGAGACCCAGTACTTC. This rearrangement joins TRBV24-1 to TRBJ2-5, with D perhaps TRBD2 (7 bases). CDR3 length: 15 amino acids. Per the germline V gene, CDR1 is KGHDR and CDR2 is SFDVKD. V was pared by 5 bases and J by 4 bases, with 16 bases between.